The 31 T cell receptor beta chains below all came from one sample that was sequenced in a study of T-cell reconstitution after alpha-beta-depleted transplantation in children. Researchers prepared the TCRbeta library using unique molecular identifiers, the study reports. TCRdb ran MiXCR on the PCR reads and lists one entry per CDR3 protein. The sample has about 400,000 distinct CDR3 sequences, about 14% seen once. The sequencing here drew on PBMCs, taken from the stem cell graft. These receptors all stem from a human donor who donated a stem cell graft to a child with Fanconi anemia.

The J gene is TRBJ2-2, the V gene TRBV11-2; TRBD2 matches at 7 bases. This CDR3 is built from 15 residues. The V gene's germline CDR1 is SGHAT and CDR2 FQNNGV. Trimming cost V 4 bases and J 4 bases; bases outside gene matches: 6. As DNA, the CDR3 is TGTGCCAGCAGCTACCAGACGGGGGGCACCGGGGAGCTGTTTTTT. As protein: CASSYQTGGTGELFF. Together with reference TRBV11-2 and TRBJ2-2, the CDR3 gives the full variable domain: EAGVAQSPRYKIIEKRQSVAFWCNPISGHATLYWYQQILGQGPKLLIQFQNNGVVDDSQLPKDRFSAERLKGVDSTLKIQPAKLEDSAVYLCASSYQTGGTGELFFGEGSRLTVL.

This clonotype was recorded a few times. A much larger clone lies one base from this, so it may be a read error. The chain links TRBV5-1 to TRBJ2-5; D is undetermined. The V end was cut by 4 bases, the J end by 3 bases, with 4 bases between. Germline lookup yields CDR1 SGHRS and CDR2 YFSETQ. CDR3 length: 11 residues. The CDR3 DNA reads TGCGCCAGCAGCGTGGAAGAGACCCAGTACTTC. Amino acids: CASSVEETQYF.

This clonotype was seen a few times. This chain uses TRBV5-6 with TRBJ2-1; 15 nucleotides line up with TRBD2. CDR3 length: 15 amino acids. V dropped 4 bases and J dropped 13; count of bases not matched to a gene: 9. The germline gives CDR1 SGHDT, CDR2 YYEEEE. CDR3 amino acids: CASSRSGTSGGRQFF. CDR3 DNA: TGTGCCAGCAGCCGGTCCGGGACTAGCGGGGGGAGACAGTTCTTC.

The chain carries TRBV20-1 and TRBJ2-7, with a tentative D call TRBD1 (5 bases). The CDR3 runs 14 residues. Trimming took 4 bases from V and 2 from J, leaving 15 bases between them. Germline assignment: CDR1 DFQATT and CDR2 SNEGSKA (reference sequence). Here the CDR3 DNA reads TGCAGTGCTAAGACAGAACTCCCAACCTACGAGCAGTACTTC. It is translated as CSAKTELPTYEQYF.

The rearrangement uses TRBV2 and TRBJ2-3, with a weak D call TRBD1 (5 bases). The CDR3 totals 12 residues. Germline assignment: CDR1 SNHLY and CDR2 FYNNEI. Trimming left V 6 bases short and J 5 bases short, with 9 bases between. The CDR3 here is CASRLQGDTQYF. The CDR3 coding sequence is TGTGCCAGCAGACTTCAGGGAGATACGCAGTATTTT.

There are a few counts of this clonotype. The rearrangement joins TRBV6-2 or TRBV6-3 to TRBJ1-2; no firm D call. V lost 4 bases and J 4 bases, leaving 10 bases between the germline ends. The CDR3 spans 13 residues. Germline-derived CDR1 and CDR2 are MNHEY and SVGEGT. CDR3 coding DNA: TGTGCCAGCAGTTTGAGAGTCTTCTATGGCTACACCTTC. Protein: CASSLRVFYGYTF.

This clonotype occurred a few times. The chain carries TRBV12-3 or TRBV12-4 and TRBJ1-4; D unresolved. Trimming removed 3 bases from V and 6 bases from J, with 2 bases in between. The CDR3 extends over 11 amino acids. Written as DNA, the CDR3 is TGTGCCAGCAGTTTTGATGAAAAACTGTTTTTT. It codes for CASSFDEKLFF.

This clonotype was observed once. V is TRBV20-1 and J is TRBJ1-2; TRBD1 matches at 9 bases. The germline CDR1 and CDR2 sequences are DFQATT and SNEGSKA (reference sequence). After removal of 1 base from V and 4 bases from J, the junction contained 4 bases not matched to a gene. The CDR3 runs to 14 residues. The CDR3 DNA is TGCAGTGCTAGAGGCACAGGGGGCGCCTATGGCTACACCTTC. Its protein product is CSARGTGGAYGYTF.

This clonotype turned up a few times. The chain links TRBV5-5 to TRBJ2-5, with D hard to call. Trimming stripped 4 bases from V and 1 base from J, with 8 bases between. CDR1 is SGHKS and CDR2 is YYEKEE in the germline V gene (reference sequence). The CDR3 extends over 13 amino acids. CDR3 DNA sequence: TGTGCCAGCAGCCCACCCGCCCAAGAGACCCAGTACTTC. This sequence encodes CASSPPAQETQYF.

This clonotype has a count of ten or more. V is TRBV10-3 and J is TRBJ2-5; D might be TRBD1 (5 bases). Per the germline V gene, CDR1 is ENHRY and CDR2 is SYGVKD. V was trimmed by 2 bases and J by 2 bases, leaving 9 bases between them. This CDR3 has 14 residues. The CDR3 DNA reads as TGTGCCATCAGTGAGGCAGGGCAACAAGAGACCCAGTACTTC. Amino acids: CAISEAGQQETQYF.

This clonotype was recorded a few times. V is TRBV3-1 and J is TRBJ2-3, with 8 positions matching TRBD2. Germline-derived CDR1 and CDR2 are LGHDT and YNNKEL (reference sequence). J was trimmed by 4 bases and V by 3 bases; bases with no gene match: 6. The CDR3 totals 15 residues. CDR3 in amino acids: CASSHAGGGADTQYF. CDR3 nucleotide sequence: TGTGCCAGCAGCCACGCGGGGGGCGGGGCAGATACGCAGTATTTT.

The DNA for the CDR3 is TGCGCCAGCAGCCAGGGGGCGTCGGAGGGTCAGCCCCAGCATTTT. Translation gives CASSQGASEGQPQHF. The V call is TRBV5-1, the J call TRBJ1-5; 8 bases are shared with TRBD1. From germline, CDR1 is SGHRS and CDR2 YFSETQ. CDR3 length: 15 amino acids. J was trimmed by 6 bases and V by 4 bases; bases with no gene match: 9.

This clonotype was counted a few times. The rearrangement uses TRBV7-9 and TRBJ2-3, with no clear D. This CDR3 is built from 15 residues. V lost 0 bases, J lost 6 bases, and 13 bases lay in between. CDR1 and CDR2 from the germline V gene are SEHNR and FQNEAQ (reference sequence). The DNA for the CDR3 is TGTGCCAGCAGCTTAGCGAGCCCCAAGGTCGATACGCAGTATTTT. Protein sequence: CASSLASPKVDTQYF.

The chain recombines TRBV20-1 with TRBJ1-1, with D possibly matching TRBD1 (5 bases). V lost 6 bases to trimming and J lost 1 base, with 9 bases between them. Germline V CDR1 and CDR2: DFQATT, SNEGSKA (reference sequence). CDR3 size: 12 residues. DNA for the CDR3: TGCAGTGCCATCGACAGGAACACTGAAGCTTTCTTT. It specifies CSAIDRNTEAFF.

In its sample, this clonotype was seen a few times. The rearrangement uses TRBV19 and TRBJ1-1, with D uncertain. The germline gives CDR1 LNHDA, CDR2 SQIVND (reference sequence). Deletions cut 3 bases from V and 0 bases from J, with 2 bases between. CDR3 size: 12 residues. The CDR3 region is CASSMVNTEAFF. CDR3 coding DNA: TGTGCCAGTAGTATGGTGAACACTGAAGCTTTCTTT.

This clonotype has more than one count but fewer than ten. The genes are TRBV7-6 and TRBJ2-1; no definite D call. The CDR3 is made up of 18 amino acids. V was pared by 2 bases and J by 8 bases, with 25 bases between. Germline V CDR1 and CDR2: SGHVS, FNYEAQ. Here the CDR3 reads CASSLSSNITRRFHEQFF. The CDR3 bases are TGTGCCAGCAGCTTAAGCAGTAACATTACCCGTAGGTTCCATGAGCAGTTCTTC.

CDR3 in amino acids: CASSLLSGTGGSGYTF. CDR3 bases: TGTGCCAGCAGCCTTCTCTCGGGGACAGGGGGTTCTGGCTACACCTTC. This chain links TRBV6-1 with TRBJ1-2; 11 bases fit TRBD1. The germline V gene has CDR1 MNHNS and CDR2 SASEGT. The CDR3 has 16 residues. The trim removed 6 bases at V and 7 bases at J, leaving 13 bases unmatched.

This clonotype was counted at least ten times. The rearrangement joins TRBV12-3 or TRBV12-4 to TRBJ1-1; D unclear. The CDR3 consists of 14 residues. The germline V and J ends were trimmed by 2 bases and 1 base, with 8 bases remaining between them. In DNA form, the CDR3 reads TGTGCCAGCAGTTTAATGGCGGAGAACACTGAAGCTTTCTTT. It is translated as CASSLMAENTEAFF.

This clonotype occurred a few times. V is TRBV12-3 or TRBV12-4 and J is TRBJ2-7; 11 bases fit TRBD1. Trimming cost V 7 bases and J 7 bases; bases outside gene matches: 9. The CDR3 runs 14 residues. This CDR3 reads CASTGTGGSWEQYF. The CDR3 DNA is TGTGCCAGCACCGGGACAGGGGGGTCCTGGGAGCAGTACTTC.

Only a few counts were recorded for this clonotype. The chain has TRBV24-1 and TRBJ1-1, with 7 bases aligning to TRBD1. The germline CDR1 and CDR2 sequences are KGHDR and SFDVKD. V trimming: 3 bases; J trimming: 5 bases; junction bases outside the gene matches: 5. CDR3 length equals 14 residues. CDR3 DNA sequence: TGTGCCACCAGTGATCCCCACAGGGGAACTGAAGCTTTCTTT. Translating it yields CATSDPHRGTEAFF.

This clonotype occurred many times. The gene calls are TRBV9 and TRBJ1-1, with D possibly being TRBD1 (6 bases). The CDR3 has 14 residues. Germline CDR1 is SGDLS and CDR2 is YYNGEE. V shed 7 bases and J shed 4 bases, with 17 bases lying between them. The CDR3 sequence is CASGATGLITEAFF. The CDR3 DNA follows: TGTGCCAGCGGTGCTACAGGGTTGATCACTGAAGCTTTCTTT.

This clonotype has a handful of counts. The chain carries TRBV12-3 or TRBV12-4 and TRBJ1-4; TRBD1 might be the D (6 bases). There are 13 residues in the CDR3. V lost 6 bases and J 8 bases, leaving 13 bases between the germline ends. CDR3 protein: CASRAGTHEKLFF. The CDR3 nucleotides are TGTGCCAGCAGAGCCGGGACACACGAAAAACTGTTTTTT.

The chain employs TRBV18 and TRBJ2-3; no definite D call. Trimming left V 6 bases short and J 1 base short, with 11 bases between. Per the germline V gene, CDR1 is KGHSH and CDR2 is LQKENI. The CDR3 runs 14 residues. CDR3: CASSQERGTDTQYF. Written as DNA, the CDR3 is TGTGCCAGCTCCCAGGAACGGGGCACAGATACGCAGTATTTT.

CDR3 sequence: CASSNRQGSYSPLHF. CDR3 nucleotide sequence: TGTGCCAGCAGTAACCGACAGGGGTCCTATTCACCCCTCCACTTT. V and J are TRBV27 and TRBJ1-6; 8 bases agree with TRBD1. The CDR3 runs to 15 residues. With V trimmed by 5 bases and J by 8 bases, 8 bases remained unmatched. CDR1 is MNHEY, CDR2 SMNVEV, per germline (reference sequence).

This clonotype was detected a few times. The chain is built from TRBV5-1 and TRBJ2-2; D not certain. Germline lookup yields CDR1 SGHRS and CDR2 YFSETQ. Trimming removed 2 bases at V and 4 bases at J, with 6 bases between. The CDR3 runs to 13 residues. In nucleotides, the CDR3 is TGCGCCAGCAGCTTATTTATCACCGGGGAGCTGTTTTTT. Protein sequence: CASSLFITGELFF. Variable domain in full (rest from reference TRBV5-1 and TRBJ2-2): KAGVTQTPRYLIKTRGQQVTLSCSPISGHRSVSWYQQTPGQGLQFLFEYFSETQRNKGNFPGRFSGRQFSNSRSEMNVSTLELGDSALYLCASSLFITGELFFGEGSRLTVL.

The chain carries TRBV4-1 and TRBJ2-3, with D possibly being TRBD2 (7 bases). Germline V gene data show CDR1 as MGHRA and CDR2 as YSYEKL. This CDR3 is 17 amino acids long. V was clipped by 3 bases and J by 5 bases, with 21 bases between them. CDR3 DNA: TGCGCCAGCAGCCAGACGCGGAGAGGGGGGGCTGAAGATACGCAGTATTTT. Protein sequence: CASSQTRRGGAEDTQYF.

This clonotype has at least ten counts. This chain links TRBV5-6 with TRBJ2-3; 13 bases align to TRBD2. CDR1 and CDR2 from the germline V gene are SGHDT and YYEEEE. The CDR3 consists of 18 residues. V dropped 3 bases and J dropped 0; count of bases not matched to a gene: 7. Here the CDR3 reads CASSWDLLAGGSTDTQYF. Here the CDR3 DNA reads TGTGCCAGCAGCTGGGACTTACTAGCGGGGGGGAGCACAGATACGCAGTATTTT. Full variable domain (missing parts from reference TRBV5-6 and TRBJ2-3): DAGVTQSPTHLIKTRGQQVTLRCSPKSGHDTVSWYQQALGQGPQFIFQYYEEEERQRGNFPDRFSGHQFPNYSSELNVNALLLGDSALYLCASSWDLLAGGSTDTQYFGPGTRLTVL.

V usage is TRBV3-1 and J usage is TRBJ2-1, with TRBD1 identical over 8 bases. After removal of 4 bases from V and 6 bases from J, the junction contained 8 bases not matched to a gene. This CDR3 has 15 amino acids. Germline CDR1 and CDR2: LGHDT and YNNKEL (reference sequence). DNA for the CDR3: TGTGCCAGCAGCCCCGGACAGGGTTTTACCAATGAGCAGTTCTTC. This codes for CASSPGQGFTNEQFF.

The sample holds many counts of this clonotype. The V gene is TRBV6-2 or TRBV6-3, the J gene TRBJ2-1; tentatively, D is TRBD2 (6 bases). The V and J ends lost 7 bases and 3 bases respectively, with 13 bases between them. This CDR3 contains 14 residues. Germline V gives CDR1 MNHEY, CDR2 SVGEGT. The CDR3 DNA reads TGTGCCAGCACGTGGGGGGAGATCTACAATGAGCAGTTCTTC. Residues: CASTWGEIYNEQFF.

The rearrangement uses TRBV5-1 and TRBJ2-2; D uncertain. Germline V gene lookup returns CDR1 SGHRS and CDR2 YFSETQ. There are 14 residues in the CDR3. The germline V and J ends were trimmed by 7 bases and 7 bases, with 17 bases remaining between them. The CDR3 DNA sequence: TGCGCCAGCGAATCCACCGCCGGTGGCGGGGAGCTGTTTTTT. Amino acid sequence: CASESTAGGGELFF.

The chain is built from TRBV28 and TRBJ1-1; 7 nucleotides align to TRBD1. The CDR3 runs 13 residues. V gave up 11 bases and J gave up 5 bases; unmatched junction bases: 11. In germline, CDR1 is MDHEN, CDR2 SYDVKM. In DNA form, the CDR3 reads TGTGCCGTTCGGCCGGGACAGATTACTGAAGCTTTCTTT. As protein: CAVRPGQITEAFF.